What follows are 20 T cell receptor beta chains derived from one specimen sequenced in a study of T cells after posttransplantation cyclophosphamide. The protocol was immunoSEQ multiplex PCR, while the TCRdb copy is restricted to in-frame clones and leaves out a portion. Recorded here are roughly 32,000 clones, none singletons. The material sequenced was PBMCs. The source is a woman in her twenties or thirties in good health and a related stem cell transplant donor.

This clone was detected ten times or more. CDR3 in amino acids: CASSLTGPEVDTQYF. The DNA of the CDR3 is TGTGCCAGCAGTCTGACAGGGCCCGAAGTAGATACGCAGTATTTT. The gene calls are TRBV6-2 or TRBV6-3 and TRBJ2-3, with 7 bases lining up with TRBD1. V was pared by 5 bases and J by 5 bases, with 10 bases of the junction left unmatched. From germline, CDR1 is MNHEY and CDR2 SVGEGT. This CDR3 contains 15 residues.

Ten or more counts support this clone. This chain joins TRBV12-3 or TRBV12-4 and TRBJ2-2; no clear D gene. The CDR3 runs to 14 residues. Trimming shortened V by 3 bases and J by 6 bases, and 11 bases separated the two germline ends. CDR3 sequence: CASSFPQKSGELFF. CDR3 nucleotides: TGTGCCAGCAGTTTTCCCCAGAAGTCCGGGGAGCTGTTTTTT.

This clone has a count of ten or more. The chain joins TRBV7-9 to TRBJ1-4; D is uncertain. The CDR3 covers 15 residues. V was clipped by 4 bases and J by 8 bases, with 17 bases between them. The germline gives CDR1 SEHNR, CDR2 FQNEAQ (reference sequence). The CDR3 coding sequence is TGTGCCAGCAGCTCCCACTCGGTGGTAGAGGAAAAACTGTTTTTT. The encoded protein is CASSSHSVVEEKLFF.

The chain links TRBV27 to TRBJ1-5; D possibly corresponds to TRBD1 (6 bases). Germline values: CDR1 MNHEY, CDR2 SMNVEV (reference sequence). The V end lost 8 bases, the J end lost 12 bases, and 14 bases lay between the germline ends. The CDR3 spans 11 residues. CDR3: CASRSQGLQHF. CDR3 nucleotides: TGTGCCAGCCGCTCACAGGGCCTCCAGCATTTT.

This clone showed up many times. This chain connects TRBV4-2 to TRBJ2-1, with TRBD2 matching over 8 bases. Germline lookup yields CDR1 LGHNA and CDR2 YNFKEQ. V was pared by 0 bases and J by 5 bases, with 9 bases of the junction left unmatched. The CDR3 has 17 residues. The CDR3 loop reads CASSQEIGLAGDNEQFF. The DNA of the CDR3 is TGTGCCAGCAGCCAAGAGATCGGCCTAGCGGGCGACAATGAGCAGTTCTTC.

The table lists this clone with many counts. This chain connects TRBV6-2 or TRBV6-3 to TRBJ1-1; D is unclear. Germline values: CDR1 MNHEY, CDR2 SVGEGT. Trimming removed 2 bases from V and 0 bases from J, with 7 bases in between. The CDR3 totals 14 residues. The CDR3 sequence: CASSYGPLNTEAFF. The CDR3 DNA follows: TGTGCCAGCAGTTACGGGCCGTTGAACACTGAAGCTTTCTTT.

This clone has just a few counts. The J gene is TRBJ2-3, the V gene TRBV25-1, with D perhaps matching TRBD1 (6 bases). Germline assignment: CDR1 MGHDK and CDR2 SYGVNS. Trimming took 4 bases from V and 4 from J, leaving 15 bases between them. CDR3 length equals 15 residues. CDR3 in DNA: TGTGCCAGCAGTGCTCGAACAGGGATATCAGATACGCAGTATTTT. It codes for CASSARTGISDTQYF.

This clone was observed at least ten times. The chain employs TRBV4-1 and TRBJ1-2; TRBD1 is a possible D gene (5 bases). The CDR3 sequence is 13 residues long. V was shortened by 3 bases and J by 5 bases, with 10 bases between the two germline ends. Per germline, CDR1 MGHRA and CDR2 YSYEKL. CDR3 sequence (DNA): TGCGCCAGCAGCCACGACAGATCGTATGGCTACACCTTC. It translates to CASSHDRSYGYTF.

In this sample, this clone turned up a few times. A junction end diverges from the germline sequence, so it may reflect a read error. The CDR3 DNA reads TGTGCCAGCAGCTTGGGGGAAACCGGCGGGGCCTGGGACTTC. Amino acid sequence: CASSLGETGGAWDF. The chain carries TRBV5-6 and TRBJ2-4; TRBD2 might be the D (6 bases). The CDR3 runs 14 residues. Germline V gives CDR1 SGHDT, CDR2 YYEEEE.

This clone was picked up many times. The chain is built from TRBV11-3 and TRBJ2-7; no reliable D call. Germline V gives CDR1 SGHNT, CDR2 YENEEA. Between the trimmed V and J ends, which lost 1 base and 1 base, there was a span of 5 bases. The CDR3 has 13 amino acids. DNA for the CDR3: TGTGCCAGCAGCTTAGGCAGATCCTACGAGCAGTACTTC. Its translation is CASSLGRSYEQYF. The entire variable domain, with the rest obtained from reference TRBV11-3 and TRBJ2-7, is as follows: EAGVVQSPRYKIIEKKQPVAFWCNPISGHNTLYWYLQNLGQGPELLIRYENEEAVDDSQLPKDRFSAERLKGVDSTLKIQPAELGDSAVYLCASSLGRSYEQYFGPGTRLTVT.

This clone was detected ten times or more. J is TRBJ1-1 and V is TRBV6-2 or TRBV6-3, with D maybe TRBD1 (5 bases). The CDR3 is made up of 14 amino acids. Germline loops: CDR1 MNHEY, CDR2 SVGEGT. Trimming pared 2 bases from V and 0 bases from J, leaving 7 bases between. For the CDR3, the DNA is TGTGCCAGCAGTTACGGGGGGTTGAACACTGAAGCTTTCTTT. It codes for CASSYGGLNTEAFF.

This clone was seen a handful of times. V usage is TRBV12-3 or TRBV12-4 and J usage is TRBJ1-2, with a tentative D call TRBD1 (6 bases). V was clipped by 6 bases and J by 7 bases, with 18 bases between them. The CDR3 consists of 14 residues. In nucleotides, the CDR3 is TGTGCCAGCAGCCCAGACAGGAGCAGAGGTGGCTACACCTTC. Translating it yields CASSPDRSRGGYTF.

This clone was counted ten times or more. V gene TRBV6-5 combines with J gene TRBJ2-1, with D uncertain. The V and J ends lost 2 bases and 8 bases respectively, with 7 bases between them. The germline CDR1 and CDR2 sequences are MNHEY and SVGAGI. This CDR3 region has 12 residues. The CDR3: CASSYKGYEQFF. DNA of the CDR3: TGTGCCAGCAGTTACAAAGGCTATGAGCAGTTCTTC.

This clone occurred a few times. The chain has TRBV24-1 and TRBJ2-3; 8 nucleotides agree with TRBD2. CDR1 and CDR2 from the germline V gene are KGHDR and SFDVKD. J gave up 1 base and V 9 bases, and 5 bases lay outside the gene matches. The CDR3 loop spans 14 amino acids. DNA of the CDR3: TGTGCCACCCATCGGGGGGGCCGCACAGATACGCAGTATTTT. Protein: CATHRGGRTDTQYF.

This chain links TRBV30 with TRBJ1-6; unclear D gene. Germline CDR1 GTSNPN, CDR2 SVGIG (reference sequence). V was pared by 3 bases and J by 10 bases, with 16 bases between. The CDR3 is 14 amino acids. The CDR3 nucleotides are TGTGCCTGGAGCCTCACAGTGTCTGGATCACCCCTCCACTTT. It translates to CAWSLTVSGSPLHF.

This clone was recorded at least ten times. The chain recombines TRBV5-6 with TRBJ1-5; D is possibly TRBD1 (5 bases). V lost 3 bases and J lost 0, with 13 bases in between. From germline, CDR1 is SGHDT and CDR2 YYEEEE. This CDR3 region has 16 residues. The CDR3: CASSWGSDGSNQPQHF. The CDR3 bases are TGTGCCAGCAGCTGGGGCTCTGACGGTAGCAATCAGCCCCAGCATTTT.

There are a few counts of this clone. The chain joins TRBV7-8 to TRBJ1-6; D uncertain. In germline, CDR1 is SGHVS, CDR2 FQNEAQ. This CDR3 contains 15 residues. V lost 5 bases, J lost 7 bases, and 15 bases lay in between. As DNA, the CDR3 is TGTGCCAGCAGCCTCACCTGGCGGCTAAATTCACCCCTCCACTTT. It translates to CASSLTWRLNSPLHF.

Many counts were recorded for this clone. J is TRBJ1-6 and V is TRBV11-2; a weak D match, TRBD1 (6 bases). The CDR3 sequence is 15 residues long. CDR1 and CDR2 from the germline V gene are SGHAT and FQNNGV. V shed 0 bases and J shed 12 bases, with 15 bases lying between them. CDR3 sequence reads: CASSLDPGAFKPLHF. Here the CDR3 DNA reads TGTGCCAGCAGCTTAGATCCAGGGGCCTTTAAACCCCTCCACTTT.

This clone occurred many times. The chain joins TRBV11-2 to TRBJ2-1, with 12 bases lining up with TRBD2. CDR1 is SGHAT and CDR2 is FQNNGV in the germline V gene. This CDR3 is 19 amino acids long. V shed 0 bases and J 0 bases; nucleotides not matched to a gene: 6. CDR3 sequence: CASSLDRLAGGPSYNEQFF. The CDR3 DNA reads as TGTGCCAGCAGCTTAGATCGGCTAGCGGGGGGGCCCTCCTACAATGAGCAGTTCTTC.

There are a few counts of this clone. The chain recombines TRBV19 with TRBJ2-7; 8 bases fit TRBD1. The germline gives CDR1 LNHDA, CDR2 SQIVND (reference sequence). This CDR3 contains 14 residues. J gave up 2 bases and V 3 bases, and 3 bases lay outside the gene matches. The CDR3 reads CASSMGTGPYEQYF. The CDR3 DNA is TGTGCCAGTAGTATGGGGACAGGACCCTACGAGCAGTACTTC.